Listed below are T cell receptor beta chains from one sample, sequenced in a study of blood T cell repertoires in COVID-19. Repertoires were generated with immunoSEQ multiplex PCR, while TCRdb's copy carries only in-frame clones and drops some. The sample carries roughly 35,000 clones, about nine tenths recorded once. The sample comprised peripheral blood. The receptors originated from a man aged 65 to 85 with acute or convalescent COVID-19. CDR3s leave out the opening cysteine and the closing phenylalanine or tryptophan.

TRBJ1-1 TRBV2 ASSENRDPPEAF
TRBJ2-5 TRBV7-3 ASSFGTSEETQY
TRBJ2-1 TRBV4-1 ASSQETTGLAGNDNEQF
TRBJ1-6 TRBV21-1 ASSKQGADSPLH
TRBJ1-2 TRBV7-2 ASSLMGGTRKIYGYT
TRBJ2-1 TRBV4-1 ASSQAGVSYNEQF
TRBJ2-3 TRBV5-6 ASSFSGGSTDTQY
TRBJ1-1 TRBV18 ASSPLQGPNTEAF
TRBJ1-1 TRBV7-2 ASSRSMADTEAF
TRBJ2-5 TRBV7-2 ASSWGDRGLEETQY
TRBJ1-5 TRBV19 ASSDRGGNQPQH
TRBJ2-5 TRBV28 ASSYTESEETQY
TRBJ2-1 TRBV27 ASSFTGGYNEQF
TRBJ2-2 TRBV25-1 ASGYTGELF
TRBJ1-1 TRBV6-5 ASSLHLRVNTEAF
TRBJ2-5 TRBV6-2/TRBV6-3 ASSYLRWLY
TRBJ2-2 TRBV7-2 ASSGDSTNTGELF
TRBJ1-4 TRBV25-1 ASSEAGSNEKLF
TRBJ1-1 TRBV11-2 ASSSYRYTEAF
TRBJ1-2 TRBV18 ASSPATGGAGNYGYT
TRBJ2-7 TRBV24-1 ATSDGTSGSPYEQY
TRBJ2-3 TRBV3-1/TRBV3-2 ASRRKGGGDTQY
TRBJ1-1 TRBV10-3 AISQRGTVNTEAF
TRBJ1-1 TRBV7-2 ASSPGAANTEAF
TRBJ1-2 TRBV5-6 ASSLLDRGNGYT
TRBJ2-5 TRBV14 ASSPTGAGETQY
TRBJ1-2 TRBV23-1 ASSADRDWRCGYT
TRBJ2-5 TRBV24-1 ATSSGGPGAWETQY
TRBJ1-2 TRBV3-1/TRBV3-2 ASSSTGQGAGYT
TRBJ2-3 TRBV29-1 SVEGQGHSDTQY
TRBJ2-7 TRBV5-5 ASSPGGYEQY
TRBJ2-3 TRBV2 ASSEGPGTDTQY
TRBJ2-3 TRBV5-1 ASSKGTSGKPPADTQY
TRBJ2-5 TRBV12-3/TRBV12-4 ASRINGQETQY
TRBJ1-2 TRBV5-1 ASSYGQGADYGYT
TRBJ1-1 TRBV6-6 ASSYSLGGTEAF
TRBJ2-4 TRBV12-3/TRBV12-4 ASSGAGSGKQY
TRBJ1-4 TRBV28 ATGVGEKLF
TRBJ2-5 TRBV18 ASSPADETQY
TRBJ1-4 TRBV19 ASSRTQPKANEKLF
TRBJ1-5 TRBV27 ASSIREPMSNQPQH
TRBJ2-1 TRBV13 ASSRDYNEQF
TRBJ2-3 TRBV27 ASSFYQRERSDTQY
TRBJ2-5 TRBV7-6 ASSLEGQSPQETQY
TRBJ2-3 TRBV24-1 ATSGDRASTDTQY
TRBJ2-1 TRBV12-2 ASRLMIIHKGNNEQF
TRBJ1-1 TRBV19 ASILRGGNTEAF